Listed here are 9 T cell receptor beta chains from one sample, sequenced in a study of blood T cell repertoires in COVID-19. TCRdb's table, derived via immunoSEQ multiplex PCR, lists solely in-frame clones and lacks some. Of more than 300,000 clones listed, about four fifths were seen once; the top ten hold less than 6%. Sequenced sample: PBMCs or T cells enriched from blood (not recorded which). The receptors derive from a woman aged 50 to 60 who had recovered from COVID-19.

This chain links TRBV5-1 with TRBJ2-7; the match to TRBD1 covers 10 bases. CDR3 length equals 15 residues. Germline V lookup: CDR1 SGHRS, CDR2 YFSETQ. Trimming at V came to 4 bases and at J to 2 bases, leaving 6 bases not matched to a gene. In nucleotides, the CDR3 is TGCGCCAGCAGCCGATCGGGACAGGGGCCCTACGAGCAGTACTTC. It specifies CASSRSGQGPYEQYF.

This clone was observed a single time. The gene calls are TRBV13 and TRBJ1-2; a possible D gene is TRBD1 (6 bases). Germline V gives CDR1 PRHDT, CDR2 FYEKMQ (reference sequence). The V and J ends lost 1 base and 3 bases respectively, with 12 bases between them. This CDR3 contains 15 residues. This CDR3 is CASSLEAGADYGYTF. The DNA of the CDR3 is TGTGCCAGCAGCTTAGAGGCAGGGGCTGACTATGGCTACACCTTC. Looking up the rest from reference TRBV13 and TRBJ1-2 gives the full variable domain: AAGVIQSPRHLIKEKRETATLKCYPIPRHDTVYWYQQGPGQDPQFLISFYEKMQSDKGSIPDRFSAQQFSDYHSELNMSSLELGDSALYFCASSLEAGADYGYTFGSGTRLTVV.

The chain carries TRBV27 and TRBJ1-6; no definite D call. The CDR3 totals 13 residues. Germline CDR1 is MNHEY and CDR2 is SMNVEV (reference sequence). Between the trimmed V and J ends, which lost 6 bases and 11 bases, there was a span of 14 bases. The CDR3 loop is CASRAPGGTPLHF. Here the CDR3 DNA reads TGTGCCAGCAGGGCCCCTGGCGGGACACCCCTCCACTTT.

A few counts support this clone. The chain recombines TRBV19 with TRBJ1-1; D may be TRBD1 (5 bases). The CDR3 has 16 residues. V shed 2 bases and J shed 2 bases, with 15 bases lying between them. Germline CDR1 is LNHDA and CDR2 is SQIVND (reference sequence). CDR3 in amino acids: CASSIRRGGGNTEAFF. The CDR3 coding sequence is TGTGCCAGTAGTATAAGGCGGGGTGGGGGAAACACTGAAGCTTTCTTT.

The V and J genes are TRBV20-1 and TRBJ2-3, with 11 bases identical to TRBD2. J was trimmed by 4 bases and V by 3 bases; bases with no gene match: 12. Germline V gives CDR1 DFQATT, CDR2 SNEGSKA (reference sequence). This CDR3 spans 17 amino acids. The CDR3 bases are TGCAGTGCTAGTGGGACTAGCGGAATCGCTTCCCCAGATACGCAGTATTTT. Protein: CSASGTSGIASPDTQYF.

V and J are TRBV6-5 and TRBJ1-5, with 8 nucleotides matching TRBD1. CDR1 and CDR2 (germline): MNHEY, SVGAGI. The V and J ends lost 8 bases and 3 bases, in that order; junction bases with no gene match: 6. The length of the CDR3 is 14 residues. CDR3 region: CASANRGYNQPQHF. The CDR3 DNA is TGTGCCAGCGCAAACAGGGGGTACAATCAGCCCCAGCATTTT.

This clone was recorded only once. The rearrangement joins TRBV6-5 to TRBJ1-2, with 12 positions matching TRBD1. This CDR3 is 15 amino acids long. In germline, CDR1 is MNHEY, CDR2 SVGAGI. Losses at the gene ends were 6 bases for V and 8 bases for J; bases not matched to a gene: 10. CDR3 sequence: CASRGTGGLIGGYTF. In DNA form, the CDR3 reads TGTGCCAGCAGAGGGACAGGGGGCCTCATCGGGGGCTACACCTTC.

This clone came up a few times. V and J are TRBV3-1 (or the pseudogene TRBV3-2) and TRBJ2-3; TRBD2 agrees at 8 bases. Germline CDR1 is LGHDT and CDR2 is YNNKEL (reference sequence). The CDR3 consists of 17 residues. V shed 0 bases, J shed 5 bases, and the junction held 10 bases outside the gene matches. CDR3: CASSQDLLAGQVDTQYF. DNA of the CDR3: TGTGCCAGCAGCCAAGATCTGCTAGCGGGTCAGGTAGATACGCAGTATTTT.

Worth noting for this clone: A much larger clone sits a single nucleotide away, making a read error possible. The V and J genes are TRBV5-6 and TRBJ1-1, with TRBD1 identical over 7 bases. V lost 3 bases to trimming and J lost 0 bases; unmatched junction nucleotides: 2. Germline-derived CDR1 and CDR2 are SGHDT and YYEEEE. The CDR3 consists of 14 residues. CDR3 in amino acids: CASSWGQLNTEAFF. In DNA, the CDR3 is TGTGCCAGCAGCTGGGGACAGTTGAACACTGAAGCTTTCTTT.